This entry lists 29 T cell receptor beta chains sequenced from one sample in a study of blood T cell repertoires in COVID-19. Assay used: immunoSEQ multiplex PCR; TCRdb lists only in-frame clones, some missing. Altogether about 360,000 clones are present, around nine tenths being singletons, with the ten largest covering 3%. Sample: peripheral blood. All receptors come from a human donor in a cohort sampled during active COVID-19.

This clone was recorded a few times. V and J are TRBV20-1 and TRBJ2-7; no firm D call. The CDR3 covers 11 residues. The V end lost 4 bases, the J end lost 4 bases, and 8 bases lay between the germline ends. Looked up from germline, CDR1 is DFQATT and CDR2 is SNEGSKA (reference sequence). Here the CDR3 DNA reads TGCAGTGCTATGGTCGCGTACGAGCAGTACTTC. This translates into CSAMVAYEQYF.

V gene TRBV24-1 combines with J gene TRBJ1-2, with a weak D call TRBD1 (6 bases). Germline CDR1 reads KGHDR; CDR2 reads SFDVKD. Trimming stripped 3 bases from V and 4 bases from J, with 11 bases between. This CDR3 has 14 amino acids. The CDR3 loop reads CATSDPDSSYGYTF. CDR3 nucleotide sequence: TGTGCCACCAGTGATCCGGACAGTTCCTATGGCTACACCTTC.

CDR3 residues: CASSQGQAMSAGYTF. In DNA form, the CDR3 reads TGTGCCAGCTCTCAGGGACAGGCCATGTCTGCGGGCTACACCTTC. This rearrangement joins TRBV2 to TRBJ1-2; 8 nucleotides match TRBD1. CDR3 length: 15 amino acids. Germline CDR1 reads SNHLY; CDR2 reads FYNNEI. The V and J ends lost 8 bases and 8 bases, in that order; junction bases with no gene match: 16.

This rearrangement joins TRBV5-4 to TRBJ2-7; 8 nucleotides line up with TRBD1. V was clipped by 0 bases and J by 6 bases; unmatched bases: 5. Germline V CDR1 and CDR2: SGHNT, YYREEE (reference sequence). CDR3 length equals 14 residues. CDR3 sequence reads: CASSLAGGLSEQYF. CDR3 coding DNA: TGTGCCAGCAGCTTGGCAGGGGGCTTATCCGAGCAGTACTTC.

The gene calls are TRBV5-6 and TRBJ1-2, with 8 bases aligning to TRBD1. This CDR3 contains 14 residues. Germline V gene sequence: CDR1 SGHDT, CDR2 YYEEEE. The ends lost 4 bases at V and 4 bases at J; junction bases unmatched: 6. The CDR3 region is CASSPAGTGYGYTF. As DNA, the CDR3 is TGTGCCAGCAGCCCCGCCGGGACAGGCTATGGCTACACCTTC.

The chain carries TRBV2 and TRBJ1-3; D ambiguous. This CDR3 has 17 residues. In germline, CDR1 is SNHLY, CDR2 FYNNEI. Trimming stripped 6 bases from V and 0 bases from J, with 18 bases between. The CDR3 loop reads CASRPDYGLSSGNTIYF. In DNA form, the CDR3 reads TGTGCCAGCAGACCAGACTACGGCCTGAGCTCTGGAAACACCATATATTTT.

The chain uses TRBV23-1 and TRBJ1-4, with a tentative D call TRBD1 (5 bases). TRBV23-1 is known as an ORF, though its function is uncertain. The CDR3 sequence is 16 residues long. V lost 0 bases and J lost 14, with 22 bases in between. The CDR3 DNA sequence: TGCGCCAGCAGTCAATCGGGCGAGACAGATGGGATTTGGCTGTTTTTT. Amino acid sequence: CASSQSGETDGIWLFF.

As DNA, the CDR3 is TGTGCCAGTAGCAGCGACGAAAGAAGTTCACCCCTCCACTTT. It encodes CASSSDERSSPLHF. The chain has TRBV19 and TRBJ1-6; D not certain. V lost 6 bases, J lost 9 bases, and 15 bases lay in between. Germline CDR1 reads LNHDA; CDR2 reads SQIVND (reference sequence). CDR3 length: 14 residues.

The rearrangement uses TRBV6-5 and TRBJ1-6, with D unclear. V lost 6 bases, J lost 4 bases, and 10 bases lay in between. The CDR3 has 14 amino acids. CDR1 is MNHEY and CDR2 is SVGAGI in the germline V gene. The CDR3, as DNA: TGTGCCAGCAGCTACAGAGTTTATAATTCACCCCTCCACTTT. The encoded protein is CASSYRVYNSPLHF.

The J gene is TRBJ2-1, the V gene TRBV4-1; 9 bases are a match to TRBD2. V lost 0 bases, J lost 9 bases, and 9 bases stayed unmatched. CDR3 length equals 16 residues. The V gene's germline CDR1 is MGHRA and CDR2 YSYEKL. The CDR3 protein is CASSQEGGGGASEQFF. For the CDR3, the DNA is TGCGCCAGCAGCCAAGAAGGGGGCGGGGGGGCCTCTGAGCAGTTCTTC.

This clone was observed a single time. The V and J genes are TRBV4-1 and TRBJ2-7, with D maybe TRBD2 (6 bases). The CDR3 runs 16 residues. Germline V gene lookup returns CDR1 MGHRA and CDR2 YSYEKL. V was pared by 2 bases and J by 4 bases, with 18 bases between. CDR3 nucleotides: TGCGCCAGCAGCCAATCTCCCGGACTAAAAGTTTACGAGCAGTACTTC. Amino acid sequence: CASSQSPGLKVYEQYF.

The chain carries TRBV21-1 and TRBJ2-4; the DNA was not used to check the table's D call, TRBD2. TRBV21-1 is labeled a pseudogene. The CDR3 is 14 residues long. CDR3 coding DNA: TGTGCCAGCAGCTCCCCGTCGGGGGAAAACATTCAGTACTTC. Translation: CASSSPSGENIQYF.

V usage is TRBV5-6 and J usage is TRBJ1-2; TRBD1 matches 11 bases. The CDR3 covers 16 residues. Trimming cost V 4 bases and J 5 bases; bases outside gene matches: 10. Germline V gene lookup returns CDR1 SGHDT and CDR2 YYEEEE. CDR3 nucleotide sequence: TGTGCCAGCAGCGAAGGGACAGGGGGACTAATGTATGGCTACACCTTC. Translation gives CASSEGTGGLMYGYTF.

The chain has TRBV9 and TRBJ2-2; 9 bases align to TRBD2. Germline lookup yields CDR1 SGDLS and CDR2 YYNGEE. Unmatched junction bases numbered 6, after V lost 2 bases and J lost 4 bases. This CDR3 has 16 residues. Written as DNA, the CDR3 is TGTGCCAGCAGCGTCGGCGGGAGGGCCAGCACCGGGGAGCTGTTTTTT. Translating gives CASSVGGRASTGELFF.

The chain combines TRBV19 with TRBJ1-2; tentative D call: TRBD1 (5 bases). The CDR3 totals 14 residues. In germline, CDR1 is LNHDA, CDR2 SQIVND (reference sequence). V dropped 6 bases and J dropped 4 bases, with 15 bases sitting between them. CDR3 coding DNA: TGTGCCAGTAGAACTACTCAGGGATCCTATGGCTACACCTTC. This gives the protein CASRTTQGSYGYTF.

The chain couples TRBV19 to TRBJ2-3; 8 bases match TRBD1. J gave up 6 bases and V 10 bases, and 9 bases lay outside the gene matches. Germline lookup yields CDR1 LNHDA and CDR2 SQIVND (reference sequence). The CDR3 contains 13 residues. CDR3 in DNA: TGTGCCACCTACGCCTGGGACAGGGATACGCAGTATTTT. This encodes CATYAWDRDTQYF.

V usage is TRBV18 and J usage is TRBJ1-5, with a possible D match to TRBD1 (5 bases). This CDR3 has 14 residues. V was cut by 4 bases and J by 5 bases, with 12 bases left in between. Germline lookup yields CDR1 KGHSH and CDR2 LQKENI. For the CDR3, the DNA is TGTGCCAGCTCACTCCAGGGTAGGGATCAGCCCCAGCATTTT. Its protein is CASSLQGRDQPQHF.

The chain links TRBV6-5 to TRBJ2-2; tentative D call: TRBD2 (7 bases). The germline V and J ends were trimmed by 8 bases and 4 bases, with 17 bases remaining between them. This CDR3 region has 15 residues. Germline CDR1 and CDR2: MNHEY and SVGAGI. This CDR3 reads CASGEGGRGTGELFF. The CDR3 coding sequence is TGTGCCAGCGGCGAGGGGGGGCGCGGCACCGGGGAGCTGTTTTTT.

V and J are TRBV30 and TRBJ2-1; 7 bases map to TRBD2. CDR1 is GTSNPN, CDR2 SVGIG, per germline (reference sequence). This CDR3 region has 13 residues. Unmatched junction bases numbered 6, after V lost 4 bases and J lost 6 bases. CDR3 coding DNA: TGTGCCTGGAACCAGCGGGGCGGCAATGAGCAGTTCTTC. Residues: CAWNQRGGNEQFF.

The gene calls are TRBV5-1 and TRBJ2-1; TRBD2 matches at 8 bases. The germline V gene encodes CDR1 SGHRS and CDR2 YFSETQ. The V gene end was trimmed by 2 bases and the J gene end by 6 bases; junction bases not matched to a gene: 4. The CDR3 runs 14 residues. The CDR3 spells CASSFSGVFNEQFF. In DNA form, the CDR3 reads TGCGCCAGCAGCTTTAGCGGGGTTTTCAATGAGCAGTTCTTC.

This clone was detected a few times. V and J are TRBV30 and TRBJ2-2; TRBD1 is a possible D gene (5 bases). The germline CDR1 and CDR2 sequences are GTSNPN and SVGIG (reference sequence). With 7 bases removed from V and 7 bases from J, the gap between germline ends came to 16 bases. CDR3 length equals 13 residues. The CDR3, as DNA: TGTGCCTTTTCTAAGGGGCGTGTCGGGGAGCTGTTTTTT. Protein: CAFSKGRVGELFF.

V and J are TRBV24-1 and TRBJ2-3, with 8 bases aligning to TRBD2. The ends lost 4 bases at V and 0 bases at J; junction bases unmatched: 5. The germline V gene has CDR1 KGHDR and CDR2 SFDVKD. The CDR3 extends over 16 amino acids. Here the CDR3 reads CATSDRSGSSTDTQYF. CDR3 nucleotide sequence: TGTGCCACCAGTGACCGGAGCGGGAGTAGCACAGATACGCAGTATTTT.

The chain recombines TRBV2 with TRBJ1-2; 12 bases align to TRBD1. The V gene's germline CDR1 is SNHLY and CDR2 FYNNEI. The CDR3 totals 15 residues. J lost 7 bases, V lost 9 bases, and 12 bases had no gene match. The CDR3 region has the DNA TGTGCCAGTATTCGTCGGGGGACAGGGGGCAGTGGCTACACCTTC. This sequence encodes CASIRRGTGGSGYTF.

The V gene is TRBV7-9, the J gene TRBJ1-3; 10 nucleotides agree with TRBD1. Germline CDR1 is SEHNR and CDR2 is FQNEAQ (reference sequence). Losses at the gene ends were 0 bases for V and 4 bases for J; bases not matched to a gene: 6. CDR3 size: 17 residues. CDR3: CASSLAGQGKGGNTIYF. The CDR3 nucleotides are TGTGCCAGCAGCTTAGCGGGACAGGGGAAGGGCGGAAACACCATATATTTT.

The CDR3 nucleotides read TGTGCCAGCAGCTCTATTCCCGGGACAGGGGATTACGAGCAGTACTTC. Translating gives CASSSIPGTGDYEQYF. The chain combines TRBV11-2 with TRBJ2-7; 10 nucleotides match TRBD1. Germline CDR1 and CDR2: SGHAT and FQNNGV. Losses at the gene ends were 4 bases for V and 4 bases for J; bases not matched to a gene: 10. The length of the CDR3 is 16 residues.

This rearrangement joins TRBV5-4 to TRBJ2-7, with D hard to call. The CDR3 length is 15 residues. V dropped 1 base and J dropped 0 bases, with 11 bases sitting between them. Germline values: CDR1 SGHNT, CDR2 YYREEE (reference sequence). The CDR3 protein is CASSLPLISSYEQYF. CDR3 nucleotide sequence: TGTGCCAGCAGCTTGCCCCTAATAAGCTCCTACGAGCAGTACTTC. Filled out from reference TRBV5-4 and TRBJ2-7, the complete variable domain reads ETGVTQSPTHLIKTRGQQVTLRCSSQSGHNTVSWYQQALGQGPQFIFQYYREEENGRGNFPPRFSGLQFPNYSSELNVNALELDDSALYLCASSLPLISSYEQYFGPGTRLTVT.

J is TRBJ1-4 and V is TRBV27; 8 nucleotides agree with TRBD1. The junction had 1 base not matched to a gene; V was cut back by 6 bases and J by 7 bases. Per germline, CDR1 MNHEY and CDR2 SMNVEV (reference sequence). The CDR3 spans 12 residues. CDR3 DNA: TGTGCCAGCAGCGACAGGGGTGAAAAACTGTTTTTT. Amino acid sequence: CASSDRGEKLFF.

This clone was detected a few times. The chain has TRBV29-1 and TRBJ2-1; 10 nucleotides agree with TRBD2. CDR1 is SQVTM, CDR2 ANQGSEA, per germline. The CDR3 extends over 17 amino acids. V was clipped by 4 bases and J by 4 bases; unmatched bases: 13. Here the CDR3 DNA reads TGCAGCGTTGGGACCCTAGCGGGAGAACGGAGATACAATGAGCAGTTCTTC. It codes for CSVGTLAGERRYNEQFF.

This chain links TRBV6-5 with TRBJ1-2; 10 bases align to TRBD1. The CDR3 sequence is 14 residues long. The V gene's germline CDR1 is MNHEY and CDR2 SVGAGI. Germline trimming cut 5 bases from V and 6 bases from J; bases unmatched to any gene: 6. DNA of the CDR3: TGTGCCAGCAGTCAGACAGGGGGCGCGGATGGCTACACCTTC. Protein product: CASSQTGGADGYTF.